Sequencing of this T cell receptor beta chain was carried out in a study of T cell responses to AZD1222 COVID-19 vaccine. Study in general: Pooled samples include second doses given at about 4 or 12 weeks. Study-wide points: Seropositive status at baseline applied to only a handful of AZD1222 recipients. Donors were mostly white British, more females; clonal diversity possibly underestimated. Close to half of spike-specific TCRs reportedly recognize unmutated variant regions.

Repertoires were generated with immunoSEQ multiplex PCR, while TCRdb's copy carries only in-frame clones and drops some. The profile shows approximately 150,000 clones, roughly nine tenths of them singletons. Germline values: CDR1 SEHNR, CDR2 FQNEAQ (reference sequence). The CDR3 is made up of 16 amino acids. The trim removed 5 bases at V and 1 base at J, leaving 6 bases unmatched. As to this clone: Its cognate antigen is unknown.

The starting material was peripheral blood, obtained on day 0 of AZD1222 vaccination. The chain uses TRBV7-9 and TRBJ1-4; 8 bases agree with TRBD1. The source of this sequence is an adult in good health. Written as DNA, the CDR3 is TGTGCCAGCAGCGAAGGGACAGGAGTAACTAATGAAAAACTGTTTTTT. Translating it yields CASSEGTGVTNEKLFF.